The rows below give T cell receptor beta chains drawn from one sample of a study of T cells after yellow fever vaccination. TCRdb analysed the 5' RACE reads with MiXCR anew, one entry per CDR3 protein. The sample lists 300,000 to 400,000 distinct CDR3 sequences; around 12% were seen once. The sequencing used CD4+ T cells sorted from PBMCs, collected 15 days after the yellow fever booster vaccination. The receptor set was obtained from a man between 18 and 35 years old who received the YFV17D yellow fever vaccine. Each CDR3 is given with its conserved first and last residue. A D gene is named only where the DNA matches it firmly. Rows give clone size only sometimes, using once, few, many, or a class for an expanded clone.

V	D	size	J	DNA	CDR3
TRBV7-8	TRBD1	.	TRBJ2-5	TGTGCCAGCAGCAGGGGGACAGGGTCAGGGCGGGAGACCCAGTACTTC	CASSRGTGSGRETQYF
TRBV10-3	.	many	TRBJ2-6	TGTGCCATCAGTGCCGCAGACGCCGCCTCTGGGGCCAACGTCCTGACTTTC	CAISAADAASGANVLTF
TRBV7-2	.	.	TRBJ2-1	TGTGCCAGCAGCTTAGACGGAGCCGATGAGCAGTTCTTC	CASSLDGADEQFF
TRBV6-6	TRBD1	many	TRBJ1-2	TGTGCCAGCAGCTCCGGGACAGGGGGCGCCTATGGCTACACCTTC	CASSSGTGGAYGYTF
TRBV7-2	.	.	TRBJ1-6	TGTGCCAGCAGCTTAGCTTCAGGGGCAGGGTCACCCCTCCACTTT	CASSLASGAGSPLHF
TRBV24-1	.	many	TRBJ1-5	TGTGCCACCAGTGATTTTCAGGGTCAGCCCCAGCATTTT	CATSDFQGQPQHF
TRBV6-5	TRBD2	.	TRBJ2-7	TGTGCCACCCGGACGTCTAGCGGCTCCTACGAGCAGTACTTC	CATRTSSGSYEQYF
TRBV4-1	.	.	TRBJ1-1	TGCGCCAGCAGTAGGAGGGTAGACACTGAAGCTTTCTTT	CASSRRVDTEAFF
TRBV20-1	.	.	TRBJ1-6	TGCAGTGCTAGAGTAATGGGGGACCATAATTCACCCCTCCACTTT	CSARVMGDHNSPLHF
TRBV27	TRBD1	.	TRBJ2-1	TGTGCCAGCAGTTTTAAGGGACAGGGGCATGAGCAGTTCTTC	CASSFKGQGHEQFF
TRBV9	TRBD1	few	TRBJ2-7	TGTGCCAGCAGCGCCCGGGACAGCTTCTACGAGCAGTACTTC	CASSARDSFYEQYF
TRBV28	TRBD1	.	TRBJ1-2	TGTGCCAGCAGTGATGGACAGGGGGTTTATGGCTACACCTTC	CASSDGQGVYGYTF
TRBV20-1	.	few	TRBJ1-5	TGCAGTGCTAGAGACCCTGGCGGGCAGGGCCATCAGCCCCAGCATTTT	CSARDPGGQGHQPQHF
TRBV5-1	TRBD2	few	TRBJ2-5	TGCGCCAGCAGCCCTAGCGGGGCGATCCAAGAGACCCAGTACTTC	CASSPSGAIQETQYF
TRBV30	.	few	TRBJ1-6	TGTGCCTGGACACCCCTGTATAATTCACCCCTCCACTTT	CAWTPLYNSPLHF
TRBV18	.	.	TRBJ2-5	TGTGCCAGCTCACCCCCGGACGGACAAGAGACCCAGTACTTC	CASSPPDGQETQYF